Following are 2 T cell receptor beta chains from one sample sequenced in a study of T cells in Graves' hyperthyroidism and ophthalmopathy. Amplification of TCR beta CDR3 regions was performed using RNA transcripts as template. Researchers ran a first-round RT-PCR on the TCR CDR3 using the HTBI primer set. TCRdb reanalysed the multiplex PCR reads using MiXCR and keeps one entry per CDR3 protein. Of around 660,000 distinct CDR3 sequences in the sample, just under 45% are singletons; the top ten hold about 7.2%. Sequencing input: peripheral blood or thyroid tissue (not recorded which). All receptors come from an adult man with Graves' disease, either hyperthyroidism or ophthalmopathy (not recorded which).

The chain joins TRBV10-3 to TRBJ2-5; tentative D call: TRBD2 (6 bases). CDR3 size: 13 residues. Germline lookup yields CDR1 ENHRY and CDR2 SYGVKD. The CDR3 coding sequence is TGTGCTAGCCTGGGGGGACCCCAAGAGACCCAGTACTTC. As protein: CASLGGPQETQYF.

This chain joins TRBV20-1 and TRBJ1-6; 8 nucleotides agree with TRBD1. Germline CDR1 and CDR2: DFQATT and SNEGSKA (reference sequence). This CDR3 region has 14 residues. V shed 2 bases, J shed 9 bases, and the junction held 6 bases outside the gene matches. The DNA for the CDR3 is TGCAGTGCTAGACCGGGACAGGCCCTTTCACCCCTCCACTTT. As protein: CSARPGQALSPLHF.